This T cell receptor (beta chain) derives from a study of cytomegalovirus exposure and HLA in healthy donors. Study observations and caveats: A later analysis showed HLA-associated TCR beta chains outstripping equally common others in clonal expansion. 150 to 200 TCR beta chains were listed as cytomegalovirus-associated.

Primers for the PCR totalled 60 Vbeta and 13 Jbeta. The data were produced by immunoSEQ multiplex PCR, yet TCRdb's version contains in-frame clones alone and is incomplete. The data contain some 120,000 clones, 80% to 85% of them seen just once; the ten biggest clones take up approximately 1%. This clone was counted between two and nine times. Its antigen remains unidentified. The V gene's germline CDR1 is WNHNN and CDR2 SYGVQD (reference sequence). V was cut by 6 bases and J by 3 bases, with 11 bases left in between. This CDR3 has 13 residues. Input material: PBMCs. This TCR came from a human donor in good health. This chain joins TRBV10-1 and TRBJ1-1; the D gene is possibly TRBD1 (5 bases). The CDR3 protein is CASSGGEDTEAFF. Written as DNA, the CDR3 is TGCGCCAGCAGCGGGGGAGAGGACACTGAAGCTTTCTTT.